One and the same sample provided the 21 T cell receptor beta chains below, sequenced in a study of blood T cell repertoires in COVID-19. The repertoire was sequenced with immunoSEQ multiplex PCR; TCRdb's copy has only in-frame clones and lacks some. The data contain 35,000 to 50,000 clones, approximately 85% of them singletons. The sequenced sample was peripheral blood. The receptor source for this set is a human donor in a cohort sampled during active COVID-19.

This rearrangement joins TRBV18 to TRBJ1-4; TRBD1 matches at 9 bases. V lost 4 bases to trimming and J lost 7 bases; unmatched junction nucleotides: 4. CDR1 and CDR2 from the germline V gene are KGHSH and LQKENI. The CDR3 length is 14 residues. CDR3 amino acids: CASSLVTGGEKLFF. The CDR3 DNA follows: TGTGCCAGCTCACTGGTGACAGGGGGTGAAAAACTGTTTTTT. Complete variable domain (other parts from reference TRBV18 and TRBJ1-4): NAGVMQNPRHLVRRRGQEARLRCSPMKGHSHVYWYRQLPEEGLKFMVYLQKENIIDESGMPKERFSAEFPKEGPSILRIQQVVRGDSAAYFCASSLVTGGEKLFFGSGTQLSVL.

The CDR3 loop reads CASSLAGGYYEQYF. The CDR3 region has the DNA TGCGCCAGCAGCTTGGCCGGAGGGTACTACGAGCAGTACTTC. The chain is built from TRBV5-1 and TRBJ2-7; a weak D match, TRBD2 (6 bases). The V end lost 0 bases, the J end lost 3 bases, and 10 bases lay between the germline ends. The CDR3 length is 14 residues. In germline, CDR1 is SGHRS, CDR2 YFSETQ.

The chain joins TRBV6-1 to TRBJ2-3, with TRBD1 matching 10 bases. The CDR3 spans 18 residues. Germline V lookup: CDR1 MNHNS, CDR2 SASEGT. Losses at the gene ends were 4 bases for V and 1 base for J; bases not matched to a gene: 11. CDR3 sequence (DNA): TGTGCCAGCAGTGGTTTTTTTCCGGGACAGGGGCGCACAGATACGCAGTATTTT. It yields the protein CASSGFFPGQGRTDTQYF.

This rearrangement joins TRBV5-1 to TRBJ2-5; 13 bases agree with TRBD2. The ends lost 3 bases at V and 2 bases at J; junction bases unmatched: 4. CDR1 is SGHRS and CDR2 is YFSETQ in the germline V gene. The CDR3 spans 16 residues. The CDR3, as DNA: TGCGCCAGCAGCTCCGGGACTAGCGGGAATCAAGAGACCCAGTACTTC. Translating it yields CASSSGTSGNQETQYF.

This chain joins TRBV7-9 and TRBJ1-1; D ambiguous. The length of the CDR3 is 15 residues. Germline-derived CDR1 and CDR2 are SEHNR and FQNEAQ (reference sequence). Trimming shortened V by 3 bases and J by 0 bases, and 11 bases separated the two germline ends. CDR3 DNA sequence: TGTGCCAGCAGCTTTCACGCGGGCCTGAACACTGAAGCTTTCTTT. It is translated as CASSFHAGLNTEAFF.

The V gene is TRBV18, the J gene TRBJ1-5, with a tentative D call TRBD1 (5 bases). Trimming removed 0 bases at V and 8 bases at J, with 11 bases between. Germline-derived CDR1 and CDR2 are KGHSH and LQKENI. This CDR3 comprises 14 residues. The CDR3 region has the DNA TGTGCCAGCTCACCACCGGGGGGAGGGAAGCCCCAGCATTTT. Protein product: CASSPPGGGKPQHF. The whole variable domain, filled in from reference TRBV18 and TRBJ1-5, reads NAGVMQNPRHLVRRRGQEARLRCSPMKGHSHVYWYRQLPEEGLKFMVYLQKENIIDESGMPKERFSAEFPKEGPSILRIQQVVRGDSAAYFCASSPPGGGKPQHFGDGTRLSIL.

The chain couples TRBV10-3 to TRBJ1-1, with no clear D. Trimming pared 6 bases from V and 4 bases from J, leaving 15 bases between. Germline V CDR1 and CDR2: ENHRY, SYGVKD. This CDR3 contains 14 residues. CDR3 sequence: CAIRDSILGTEAFF. CDR3 DNA sequence: TGTGCCATCAGGGACTCGATCTTGGGCACTGAAGCTTTCTTT.

This clone was picked up a small number of times. This rearrangement joins TRBV6-5 to TRBJ1-6; 10 nucleotides align to TRBD1. Trimming at V came to 6 bases and at J to 7 bases, leaving 6 bases not matched to a gene. This CDR3 spans 15 amino acids. Per the germline V gene, CDR1 is MNHEY and CDR2 is SVGAGI. This chain's CDR3 is CASRLSGQGNSPLHF. CDR3 nucleotides: TGTGCCAGCAGGCTGTCGGGACAGGGGAATTCACCCCTCCACTTT.

The rearrangement joins TRBV2 to TRBJ2-7; 7 bases match TRBD1. CDR3 length: 12 amino acids. The germline gives CDR1 SNHLY, CDR2 FYNNEI. V was pared by 5 bases and J by 5 bases, with 3 bases of the junction left unmatched. The CDR3: CASSRTGDEQYF. As DNA, the CDR3 is TGTGCCAGCAGTAGGACAGGTGACGAGCAGTACTTC.

V usage is TRBV10-3 and J usage is TRBJ2-5, with D possibly TRBD2 on 7 matching bases. The CDR3 consists of 13 residues. Looked up from germline, CDR1 is ENHRY and CDR2 is SYGVKD. V lost 10 bases, J lost 1 base, and 13 bases lay in between. CDR3 in DNA: TGTGCCAGTAGTCGGGGGGCCCAAGAGACCCAGTACTTC. Protein: CASSRGAQETQYF.

This chain uses TRBV4-3 with TRBJ1-2; D call uncertain. V lost 0 bases and J 4 bases, leaving 12 bases between the germline ends. This CDR3 has 15 residues. Germline V gene sequence: CDR1 LGHNA, CDR2 YSLEER. Here the CDR3 reads CASSQDTQDSYGYTF. CDR3 sequence (DNA): TGCGCCAGCAGCCAAGATACCCAGGATTCCTATGGCTACACCTTC.

The V and J genes are TRBV21-1 and TRBJ1-1; the D call of TRBD1 is as the table states it, not checked on the DNA. TRBV21-1 represents a pseudogene. This CDR3 is 11 amino acids long. The CDR3 sequence: CASSRDREAFF. CDR3 bases: TGTGCCAGCAGCCGGGACAGGGAGGCTTTCTTT.

This chain links TRBV6-2 or TRBV6-3 with TRBJ2-7; D possibly corresponds to TRBD1 (5 bases). Per the germline V gene, CDR1 is MNHEY and CDR2 is SVGEGT. The CDR3 is 12 amino acids. With 2 bases removed from V and 4 bases from J, the gap between germline ends came to 6 bases. The CDR3 here is CASSYTGYEQYF. The CDR3 DNA is TGTGCCAGCAGTTACACAGGATACGAGCAGTACTTC.

V is TRBV14 and J is TRBJ2-3; tentatively, D is TRBD2 (6 bases). Trimming took off 4 bases at V and 4 bases at J, with 9 bases between the two ends. This CDR3 comprises 13 residues. CDR1 SGHDN and CDR2 FVKESK come from the germline V gene. CDR3 coding DNA: TGTGCCAGCAGCCGCGGCGGGGCAGATACGCAGTATTTT. Amino acids: CASSRGGADTQYF.

The chain combines TRBV5-1 with TRBJ2-7; 8 nucleotides align to TRBD1. J was trimmed by 2 bases and V by 4 bases; bases with no gene match: 8. The CDR3 contains 15 residues. Germline CDR1 reads SGHRS; CDR2 reads YFSETQ. The CDR3 loop reads CASSQNSGGPYEQYF. The CDR3 nucleotides read TGCGCCAGCAGCCAAAATTCAGGGGGCCCCTACGAGCAGTACTTC.

The table lists this clone with a few counts. One end of the junction does not line up with germline, which may come from a read error. The chain combines TRBV30 with TRBJ1-2; D uncertain. The CDR3 spans 12 residues. Germline lookup yields CDR1 GTSNPN and CDR2 SVGIG (reference sequence). CDR3 sequence (DNA): TGTGCCTGGAGTGTAACCTGGGCCGGCTCCACCTTC. It yields the protein CAWSVTWAGSTF.

The table lists this clone with a few counts. CDR3 in DNA: TGTGCCAGCAGTCGATCCGGGACAAACGCCTACGAGCAGTACTTC. Translated, it gives CASSRSGTNAYEQYF. The rearrangement joins TRBV28 to TRBJ2-7; the D gene is possibly TRBD1 (6 bases). This CDR3 spans 15 amino acids. CDR1 and CDR2 (germline): MDHEN, SYDVKM. Trimming cost V 5 bases and J 2 bases, with 16 bases left between them. The variable domain in full, completed from reference TRBV28 and TRBJ2-7, reads DVKVTQSSRYLVKRTGEKVFLECVQDMDHENMFWYRQDPGLGLRLIYFSYDVKMKEKGDIPEGYSVSREKKERFSLILESASTNQTSMYLCASSRSGTNAYEQYFGPGTRLTVT.

Only one count was recorded for this clone. The rearrangement uses TRBV5-1 and TRBJ2-1; 9 bases map to TRBD1. There are 14 residues in the CDR3. Trimming at V came to 4 bases and at J to 7 bases, leaving 6 bases not matched to a gene. Per germline, CDR1 SGHRS and CDR2 YFSETQ. The CDR3 reads CASSQGQGGNEQFF. DNA for the CDR3: TGCGCCAGCAGCCAGGGACAGGGAGGGAATGAGCAGTTCTTC.

The chain joins TRBV19 to TRBJ2-2, with 13 nucleotides matching TRBD2. The CDR3 spans 18 residues. CDR1 is LNHDA and CDR2 is SQIVND in the germline V gene (reference sequence). V dropped 1 base and J dropped 2; count of bases not matched to a gene: 4. DNA for the CDR3: TGTGCCAGTAGTATAGCGACTAGCGGGGGGACCAACACCGGGGAGCTGTTTTTT. Its translation: CASSIATSGGTNTGELFF.

CDR3 DNA: TGTGCCAGTAGTCTCCGACAGGGCTCCTACGAGCAGTACTTC. Amino acid sequence: CASSLRQGSYEQYF. The chain combines TRBV19 with TRBJ2-7; 7 bases map to TRBD1. The ends lost 5 bases at V and 0 bases at J; junction bases unmatched: 4. CDR1 LNHDA and CDR2 SQIVND come from the germline V gene (reference sequence). The CDR3 spans 14 residues.

This sequence joins TRBV7-8 and TRBJ2-5, with TRBD2 matching 8 bases. CDR3 size: 18 residues. Germline CDR1 and CDR2: SGHVS and FQNEAQ. V was pared by 1 base and J by 4 bases, with 14 bases of the junction left unmatched. CDR3 in amino acids: CASSLEAQRGPRRETQYF. The DNA for the CDR3 is TGTGCCAGCAGCTTAGAGGCCCAGCGGGGGCCCAGGAGAGAGACCCAGTACTTC.